This T cell receptor (beta chain) was identified in a study of blood T cell repertoires in COVID-19. As for the study in general: Sample material is recorded as cDNA or gDNA derived from T cells, B-cell-depleted T cells, or PBMCs.

Produced via immunoSEQ multiplex PCR; TCRdb's table is partial and in-frame only. Among roughly 200,000 clones listed, around 85% were seen once. This clone has more than one count but fewer than ten. V gave up 4 bases and J gave up 6 bases, with 14 bases separating them. The CDR3 sequence is 15 residues long. Germline V gene lookup returns CDR1 SGDLS and CDR2 YYNGEE. This receptor was taken from a woman aged 55-70 years with acute or convalescent COVID-19. Sequences were obtained from peripheral blood. The V call is TRBV9, the J call TRBJ1-6; the D gene is possibly TRBD1 (5 bases). The CDR3 sequence is CASSSPPGLNSPLHF. The CDR3 DNA reads as TGTGCCAGCAGCTCCCCCCCGGGACTTAATTCACCCCTCCACTTT.